The 19 T cell receptor beta chains below come from one sample, sequenced in a study of lymphopenia after photon versus proton radiotherapy. The data were produced by immunoSEQ multiplex PCR, yet TCRdb's version contains in-frame clones alone and is incomplete. The top ten clones hold around 5% of a sample with some 170,000 clones, about 88% of them seen once. Sequences were derived from peripheral blood, sampled from a patient treated with photon-based radiotherapy. Receptor source: a man aged 45 to 65 with gastric cancer.

This chain links TRBV7-2 with TRBJ2-7; possible D gene TRBD2, 6 bases. The V gene's germline CDR1 is SGHTA and CDR2 FQGNSA. The CDR3 is 15 residues long. The V end was cut by 4 bases, the J end by 2 bases, with 15 bases between. The CDR3 DNA sequence: TGTGCCAGCAGCTCCGGGCTGGGCGGGGCCTACGAGCAGTACTTC. Its protein is CASSSGLGGAYEQYF. The complete variable domain, with remaining parts taken from reference TRBV7-2 and TRBJ2-7, reads GAGVSQSPSNKVTEKGKDVELRCDPISGHTALYWYRQSLGQGLEFLIYFQGNSAPDKSGLPSDRFSAERTGGSVSTLTIQRTQQEDSAVYLCASSSGLGGAYEQYFGPGTRLTVT.

The chain couples TRBV7-2 to TRBJ2-1; a weak D match, TRBD2 (5 bases). Between the trimmed V and J ends, which lost 2 bases and 3 bases, there was a span of 20 bases. This CDR3 comprises 18 residues. Germline V lookup: CDR1 SGHTA, CDR2 FQGNSA. CDR3 in amino acids: CASSLPRFGAGGYNEQFF. The CDR3 nucleotides are TGTGCCAGCAGCTTACCCCGCTTCGGAGCCGGAGGCTACAATGAGCAGTTCTTC.

The chain combines TRBV4-2 with TRBJ2-7; 14 bases line up with TRBD2. Germline CDR1 LGHNA, CDR2 YNFKEQ. The trim removed 4 bases at V and 1 base at J, leaving 9 bases unmatched. CDR3 length: 18 residues. The CDR3 DNA reads TGTGCCAGCAGCCGAACCGGGACTAGCGGGAGTATATCCTACGAGCAGTACTTC. Protein product: CASSRTGTSGSISYEQYF.

J is TRBJ2-7 and V is TRBV7-8; 13 positions agree with TRBD2. The CDR3 runs 17 residues. V was pared by 8 bases and J by 2 bases, with 12 bases of the junction left unmatched. Per germline, CDR1 SGHVS and CDR2 FQNEAQ. CDR3 coding DNA: TGTGCCAGCGGTCCTCAACCGGGACTAGCGGGAACCTACGAGCAGTACTTC. It yields the protein CASGPQPGLAGTYEQYF.

This clone has a handful of counts. The chain is built from TRBV27 and TRBJ2-2, with 12 bases aligning to TRBD2. The CDR3 spans 15 residues. Germline CDR1 MNHEY, CDR2 SMNVEV (reference sequence). The V segment lost 6 bases and the J segment 7 bases; nucleotides outside the gene matches: 6. CDR3 sequence (DNA): TGTGCCAGCAGAGCTAGCGGGAGGGGAGACGGGGAGCTGTTTTTT. Encoded protein: CASRASGRGDGELFF.

This clone was recorded only once. V gene TRBV6-6 combines with J gene TRBJ2-1, with D unclear. CDR3 length: 14 residues. Germline CDR1 and CDR2: MNHNY and SVGAGI (reference sequence). Trimming stripped 1 base from V and 5 bases from J, with 9 bases between. The CDR3 spells CASSYLGYDNEQFF. The CDR3 region has the DNA TGTGCCAGCAGTTACTTGGGATATGACAATGAGCAGTTCTTC.

The genes are TRBV7-3 and TRBJ2-5; 10 positions agree with TRBD2. The V gene's germline CDR1 is SGHTA and CDR2 FQGTGA. The CDR3 is made up of 16 amino acids. The V and J ends lost 5 bases and 5 bases, in that order; junction bases with no gene match: 11. CDR3 amino acids: CASSLGLAVAGETQYF. The DNA for the CDR3 is TGTGCCAGCAGCCTAGGACTAGCGGTGGCAGGGGAGACCCAGTACTTC.

The sample holds one count of this clone. The chain joins TRBV5-4 to TRBJ2-7, with D perhaps matching TRBD1 (5 bases). The germline V gene has CDR1 SGHNT and CDR2 YYREEE (reference sequence). V was clipped by 2 bases and J by 3 bases, with 12 bases between them. The CDR3 has 14 residues. CDR3 amino acids: CASSLTGDRYEQYF. DNA of the CDR3: TGTGCCAGCAGCTTAACAGGAGACCGCTACGAGCAGTACTTC. The full variable domain, with the rest looked up from reference TRBV5-4 and TRBJ2-7, is ETGVTQSPTHLIKTRGQQVTLRCSSQSGHNTVSWYQQALGQGPQFIFQYYREEENGRGNFPPRFSGLQFPNYSSELNVNALELDDSALYLCASSLTGDRYEQYFGPGTRLTVT.

J is TRBJ1-1 and V is TRBV11-3; 8 bases are shared with TRBD1. This CDR3 region has 15 residues. Germline-derived CDR1 and CDR2 are SGHNT and YENEEA. Trimming removed 6 bases from V and 4 bases from J; junction bases left unmatched: 10. The CDR3 DNA sequence: TGTGCCAGCAGAACTGACAGGGGTCGGAGCACTGAAGCTTTCTTT. The encoded protein is CASRTDRGRSTEAFF.

The chain combines TRBV27 with TRBJ2-2; 11 bases are shared with TRBD2. The CDR3 length is 16 residues. CDR1 is MNHEY, CDR2 SMNVEV, per germline (reference sequence). Unmatched junction bases numbered 10, after V lost 6 bases and J lost 7 bases. The CDR3, as DNA: TGTGCCAGCAGCCCCCTAGCGGGAGGCCGCTACGGGGAGCTGTTTTTT. It codes for CASSPLAGGRYGELFF.

The V gene is TRBV5-3, the J gene TRBJ2-1, with 9 bases lining up with TRBD2. TRBV5-3 is an ORF; its function is uncertain. The CDR3 spans 16 residues. V was pared by 4 bases and J by 0 bases, with 5 bases of the junction left unmatched. The CDR3 reads CARSGLATSSYNEQFF. CDR3 in DNA: TGTGCCAGAAGCGGACTAGCGACCAGCTCCTACAATGAGCAGTTCTTC.

The chain is built from TRBV25-1 and TRBJ2-3; 8 bases map to TRBD2. Germline V gene lookup returns CDR1 MGHDK and CDR2 SYGVNS. The trim removed 6 bases at V and 6 bases at J, leaving 8 bases unmatched. The CDR3 has 14 amino acids. CDR3 region: CASRPSGRTDTQYF. Here the CDR3 DNA reads TGTGCCAGCAGGCCCAGCGGGAGAACCGATACGCAGTATTTT.

This sequence joins TRBV6-5 and TRBJ2-7, with D possibly being TRBD2 (5 bases). The CDR3 has 14 residues. Trimming took 2 bases from V and 0 from J, leaving 8 bases between them. Germline lookup yields CDR1 MNHEY and CDR2 SVGAGI. The CDR3 sequence: CASSYDYLSYEQYF. The DNA for the CDR3 is TGTGCCAGCAGTTACGACTACCTCTCCTACGAGCAGTACTTC.

The V gene is TRBV6-1, the J gene TRBJ2-1, with TRBD1 matching 9 bases. The V and J ends lost 3 bases and 8 bases, in that order; junction bases with no gene match: 8. The germline CDR1 and CDR2 sequences are MNHNS and SASEGT. CDR3 length: 15 residues. The CDR3 loop is CASSDSGTGGDEQFF. As DNA, the CDR3 is TGTGCCAGCAGTGATTCCGGAACAGGGGGCGATGAGCAGTTCTTC.

The chain uses TRBV10-3 and TRBJ1-2; D perhaps matches TRBD1 (6 bases). Trimming left V 8 bases short and J 4 bases short, with 11 bases between. In germline, CDR1 is ENHRY, CDR2 SYGVKD. The CDR3 contains 12 residues. CDR3 amino acids: CAIGGSIYGYTF. The CDR3 DNA is TGTGCCATCGGGGGCTCTATCTATGGCTACACCTTC.

CDR3 bases: TGTGCCAGCAGCTTAGTGGGACACAGGGGGGCCTTCTACGAGCAGTACTTC. Encoded protein: CASSLVGHRGAFYEQYF. The V gene is TRBV7-2, the J gene TRBJ2-7; 8 nucleotides match TRBD1. The CDR3 covers 17 residues. Germline CDR1 reads SGHTA; CDR2 reads FQGNSA. V lost 1 base to trimming and J lost 3 bases; unmatched junction nucleotides: 11.

A few counts support this clone. This chain uses TRBV2 with TRBJ2-1; D unclear. Trimming shortened V by 7 bases and J by 7 bases, and 14 bases separated the two germline ends. CDR3 length equals 13 residues. CDR1 is SNHLY and CDR2 is FYNNEI in the germline V gene. The CDR3 DNA reads TGTGCCAGCACCTACCTCCAGAGAAATGAGCAGTTCTTC. Translating it yields CASTYLQRNEQFF.

This chain joins TRBV28 and TRBJ2-5; 11 bases map to TRBD2. CDR1 MDHEN and CDR2 SYDVKM come from the germline V gene. The CDR3 loop spans 16 amino acids. The trim removed 5 bases at V and 5 bases at J, leaving 10 bases unmatched. DNA for the CDR3: TGTGCCAGCAGTACCCCTAGCGGGAGGCACCGGGAGACCCAGTACTTC. It codes for CASSTPSGRHRETQYF.

The chain has TRBV5-6 and TRBJ2-7; 11 nucleotides agree with TRBD2. The CDR3 runs 15 residues. With V trimmed by 4 bases and J by 3 bases, 6 bases remained unmatched. CDR1 and CDR2 from the germline V gene are SGHDT and YYEEEE. DNA of the CDR3: TGTGCCAGCAGCCCCACTAGCGGGAGCCTCTACGAGCAGTACTTC. Amino acid sequence: CASSPTSGSLYEQYF.